One TCR beta chain is described in this entry. Its antigen is as yet unknown. Germline assignment: CDR1 MNHNY and CDR2 SVGAGI (reference sequence). J gave up 3 bases and V 5 bases, and 8 bases lay outside the gene matches. The CDR3 loop spans 16 amino acids. The data are from a study of graft-versus-host responses after intestinal transplantation. The wider study: Isolated intestinal, liver-intestinal, or multivisceral transplants were what recipients had.

General study findings and limits: The authors found GvH clones in recipient marrow, some appearing first in ileum or blood. Allografts of patients with graft-donor T cell macrochimerism showed high graft-versus-host to host-versus-graft clone ratios.

TCRdb's copy holds only in-frame clones and misses some; the assay was immunoSEQ multiplex PCR. The sample lists more than 65,000 clones; roughly nine tenths were seen once. The V gene is TRBV6-6, the J gene TRBJ1-5; 9 bases match TRBD1. Specimen: unstimulated CD4+ T cells sorted from spleen or lymph node cells, collected before intestinal transplant. The clonotype comes from a human donor who received an intestinal transplant. The CDR3 protein is CASSRTGGPVNQPQHF. DNA for the CDR3: TGTGCCAGCAGTCGTACAGGGGGCCCAGTCAATCAGCCCCAGCATTTT.